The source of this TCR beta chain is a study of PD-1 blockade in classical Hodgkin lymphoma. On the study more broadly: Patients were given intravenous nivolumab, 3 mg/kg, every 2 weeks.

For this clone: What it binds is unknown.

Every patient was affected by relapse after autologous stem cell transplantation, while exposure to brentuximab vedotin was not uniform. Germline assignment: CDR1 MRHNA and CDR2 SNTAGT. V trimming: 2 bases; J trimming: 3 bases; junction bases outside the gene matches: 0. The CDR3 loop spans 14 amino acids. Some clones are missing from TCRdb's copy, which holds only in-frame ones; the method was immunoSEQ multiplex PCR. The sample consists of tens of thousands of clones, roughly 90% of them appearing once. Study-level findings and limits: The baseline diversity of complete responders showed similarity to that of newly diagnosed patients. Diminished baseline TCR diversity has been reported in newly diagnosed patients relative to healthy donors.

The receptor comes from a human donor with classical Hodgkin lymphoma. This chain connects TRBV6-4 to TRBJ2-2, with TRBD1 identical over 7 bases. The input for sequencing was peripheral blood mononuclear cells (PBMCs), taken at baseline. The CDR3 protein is CASSDDRDTGELFF. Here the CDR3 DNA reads TGTGCCAGCAGTGACGACAGGGACACCGGGGAGCTGTTTTTT.